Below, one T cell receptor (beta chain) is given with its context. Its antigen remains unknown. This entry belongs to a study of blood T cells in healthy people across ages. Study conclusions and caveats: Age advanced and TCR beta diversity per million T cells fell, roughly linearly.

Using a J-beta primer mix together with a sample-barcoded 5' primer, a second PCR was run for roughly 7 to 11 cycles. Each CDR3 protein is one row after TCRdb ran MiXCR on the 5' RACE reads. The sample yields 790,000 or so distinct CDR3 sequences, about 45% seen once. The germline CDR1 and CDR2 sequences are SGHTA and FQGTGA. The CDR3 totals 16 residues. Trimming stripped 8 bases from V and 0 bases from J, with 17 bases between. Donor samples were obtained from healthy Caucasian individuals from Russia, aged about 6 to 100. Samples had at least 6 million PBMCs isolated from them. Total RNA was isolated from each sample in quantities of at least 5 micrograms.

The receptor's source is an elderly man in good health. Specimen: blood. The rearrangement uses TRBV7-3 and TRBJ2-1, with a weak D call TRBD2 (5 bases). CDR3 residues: CASRSSSGISYNEQFF. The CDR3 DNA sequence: TGTGCCAGCCGCTCCTCATCCGGGATCTCCTACAATGAGCAGTTCTTC. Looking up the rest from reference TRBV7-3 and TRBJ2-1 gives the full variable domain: GAGVSQTPSNKVTEKGKYVELRCDPISGHTALYWYRQSLGQGPEFLIYFQGTGAADDSGLPNDRFFAVRPEGSVSTLKIQRTERGDSAVYLCASRSSSGISYNEQFFGPGTRLTVL.